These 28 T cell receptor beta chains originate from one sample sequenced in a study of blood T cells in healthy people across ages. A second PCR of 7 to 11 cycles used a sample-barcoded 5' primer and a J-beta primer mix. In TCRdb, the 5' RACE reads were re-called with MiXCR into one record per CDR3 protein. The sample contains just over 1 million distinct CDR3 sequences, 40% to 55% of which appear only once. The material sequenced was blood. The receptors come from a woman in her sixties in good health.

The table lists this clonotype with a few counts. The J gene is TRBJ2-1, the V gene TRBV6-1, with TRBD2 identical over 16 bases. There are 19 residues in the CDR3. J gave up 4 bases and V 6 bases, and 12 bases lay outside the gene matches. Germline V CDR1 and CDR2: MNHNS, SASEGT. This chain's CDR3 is CASSHLGLAGGVGYNEQFF. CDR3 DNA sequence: TGTGCCAGCAGCCACCTGGGACTAGCGGGAGGGGTAGGGTACAATGAGCAGTTCTTC.

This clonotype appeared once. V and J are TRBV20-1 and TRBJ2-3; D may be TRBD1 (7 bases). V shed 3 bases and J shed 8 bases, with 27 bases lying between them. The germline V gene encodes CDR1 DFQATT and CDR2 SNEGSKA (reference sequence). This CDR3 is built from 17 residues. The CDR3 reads CSASWWAGQGDLSTQYF. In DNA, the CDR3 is TGCAGTGCTAGTTGGTGGGCGGGGCAGGGGGACTTGTCTACGCAGTATTTT.

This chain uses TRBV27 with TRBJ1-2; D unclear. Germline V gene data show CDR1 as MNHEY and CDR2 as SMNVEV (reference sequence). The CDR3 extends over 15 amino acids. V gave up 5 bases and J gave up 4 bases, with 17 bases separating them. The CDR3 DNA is TGTGCCAGCAGTCCCGGAACTTCACCCGTCTATGGCTACACCTTC. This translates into CASSPGTSPVYGYTF.

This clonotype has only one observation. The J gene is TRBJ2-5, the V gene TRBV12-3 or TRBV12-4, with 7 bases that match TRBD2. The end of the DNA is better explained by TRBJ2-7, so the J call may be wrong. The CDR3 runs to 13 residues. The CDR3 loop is CASKRGGSNEQYF. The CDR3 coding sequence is TGTGCCAGCAAGAGGGGCGGGAGCAACGAGCAGTACTTC.

CDR3 bases: TGTGCCAGCAGCCCTTTTGCAGATACGCAGTATTTT. Translated, it gives CASSPFADTQYF. The rearrangement uses TRBV7-6 and TRBJ2-3; unclear D gene. The ends were cut back, 5 bases at V and 4 bases at J, with 7 bases in the middle. This CDR3 is built from 12 residues. Germline assignment: CDR1 SGHVS and CDR2 FNYEAQ.

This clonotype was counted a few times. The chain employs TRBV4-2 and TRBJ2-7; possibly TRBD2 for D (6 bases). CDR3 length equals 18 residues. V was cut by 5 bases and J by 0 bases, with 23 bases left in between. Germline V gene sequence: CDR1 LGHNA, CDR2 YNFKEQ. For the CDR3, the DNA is TGTGCCAGCAGCGCAAGGGTACGAAGTAGCGGTAACTCCTACGAGCAGTACTTC. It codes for CASSARVRSSGNSYEQYF.

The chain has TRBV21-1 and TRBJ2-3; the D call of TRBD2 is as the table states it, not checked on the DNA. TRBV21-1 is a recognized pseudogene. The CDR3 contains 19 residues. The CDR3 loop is CASSKKTGRLAVSTDTQYF. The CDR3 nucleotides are TGTGCCAGCAGCAAAAAGACCGGTCGGCTAGCGGTTAGCACAGATACGCAGTATTTT.

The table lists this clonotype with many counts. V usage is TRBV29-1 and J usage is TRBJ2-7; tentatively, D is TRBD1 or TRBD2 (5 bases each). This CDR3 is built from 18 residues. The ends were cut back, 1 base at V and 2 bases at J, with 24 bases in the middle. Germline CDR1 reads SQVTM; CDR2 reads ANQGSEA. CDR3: CSVEARSQSRDLPYEQYF. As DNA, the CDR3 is TGCAGCGTTGAAGCCCGCTCCCAATCTAGGGACCTACCCTACGAGCAGTACTTC.

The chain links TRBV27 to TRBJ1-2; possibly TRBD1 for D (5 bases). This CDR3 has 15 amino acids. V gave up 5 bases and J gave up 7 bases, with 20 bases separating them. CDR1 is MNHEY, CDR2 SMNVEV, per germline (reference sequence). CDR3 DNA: TGTGCCAGCAGTCCCCTTGGGGGGGAGCGCGGTGGCTACACCTTC. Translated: CASSPLGGERGGYTF.

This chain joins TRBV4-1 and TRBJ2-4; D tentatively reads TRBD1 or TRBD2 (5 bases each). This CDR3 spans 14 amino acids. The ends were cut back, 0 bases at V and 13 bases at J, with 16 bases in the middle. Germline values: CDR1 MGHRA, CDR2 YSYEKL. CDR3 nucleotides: TGCGCCAGCAGCCAAGATTTTGGGGACCGTGAGCAGTACTTC. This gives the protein CASSQDFGDREQYF.

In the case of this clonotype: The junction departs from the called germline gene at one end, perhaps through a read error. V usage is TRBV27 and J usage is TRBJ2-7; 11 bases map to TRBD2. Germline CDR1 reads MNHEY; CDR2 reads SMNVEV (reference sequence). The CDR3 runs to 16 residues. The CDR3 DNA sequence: TGTACCAGCAGTCCATCGGGACTAGCGGTCCACTACGAGCAGTACTTC. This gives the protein CTSSPSGLAVHYEQYF.

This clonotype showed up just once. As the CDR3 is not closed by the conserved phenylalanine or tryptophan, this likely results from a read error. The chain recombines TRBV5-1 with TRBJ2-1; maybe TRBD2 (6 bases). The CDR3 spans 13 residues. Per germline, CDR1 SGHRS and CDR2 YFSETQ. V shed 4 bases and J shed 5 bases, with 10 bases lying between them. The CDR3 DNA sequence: TGCGCCAGCAGCCCGGAGGGGCACAATGAGCAGTTCTTA. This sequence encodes CASSPEGHNEQFL.

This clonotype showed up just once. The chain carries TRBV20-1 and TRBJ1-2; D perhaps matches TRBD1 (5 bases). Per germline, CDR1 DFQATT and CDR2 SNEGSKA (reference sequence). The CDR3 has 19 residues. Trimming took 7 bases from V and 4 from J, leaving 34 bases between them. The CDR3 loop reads CSVGDPEDFYRRVSYGYTF. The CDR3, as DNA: TGCAGTGTGGGGGATCCTGAGGACTTTTACCGACGGGTTAGCTATGGCTACACCTTC.

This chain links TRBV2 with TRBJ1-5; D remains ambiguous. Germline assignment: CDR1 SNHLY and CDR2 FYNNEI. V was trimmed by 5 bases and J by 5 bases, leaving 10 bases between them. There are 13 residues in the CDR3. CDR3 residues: CASSRAVYQPQHF. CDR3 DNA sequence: TGTGCCAGCAGTCGTGCCGTTTATCAGCCCCAGCATTTT.

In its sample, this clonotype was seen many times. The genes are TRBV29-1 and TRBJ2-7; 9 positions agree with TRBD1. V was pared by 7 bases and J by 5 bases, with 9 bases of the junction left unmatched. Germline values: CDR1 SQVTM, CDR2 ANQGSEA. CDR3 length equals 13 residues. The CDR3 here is CSGREQGAHEQYF. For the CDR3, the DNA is TGCAGCGGACGGGAACAGGGGGCCCACGAGCAGTACTTC.

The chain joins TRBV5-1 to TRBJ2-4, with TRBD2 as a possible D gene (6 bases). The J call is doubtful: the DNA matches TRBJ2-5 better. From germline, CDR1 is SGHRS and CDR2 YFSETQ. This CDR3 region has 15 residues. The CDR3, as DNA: TGCGCCAGCAGCTCGGGCGGGAAGATGGGCGAGACCCAGTACTTC. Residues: CASSSGGKMGETQYF.

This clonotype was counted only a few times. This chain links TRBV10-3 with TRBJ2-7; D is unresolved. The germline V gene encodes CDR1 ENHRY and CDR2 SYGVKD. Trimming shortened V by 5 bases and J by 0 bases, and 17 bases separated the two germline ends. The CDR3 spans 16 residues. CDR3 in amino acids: CAISPSKGKISYEQYF. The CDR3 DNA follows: TGTGCCATCAGTCCCTCGAAGGGTAAGATCTCCTACGAGCAGTACTTC.

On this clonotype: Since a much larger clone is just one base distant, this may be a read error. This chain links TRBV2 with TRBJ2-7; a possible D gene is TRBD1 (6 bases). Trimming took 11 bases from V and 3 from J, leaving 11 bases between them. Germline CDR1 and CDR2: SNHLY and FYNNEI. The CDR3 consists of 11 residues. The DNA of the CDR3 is TGTGCCGGCGGCAGGGGCTACGAGCAGTACTTC. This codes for CAGGRGYEQYF. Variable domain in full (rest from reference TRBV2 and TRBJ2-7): EPEVTQTPSHQVTQMGQEVILRCVPISNHLYFYWYRQILGQKVEFLVSFYNNEISEKSEIFDDQFSVERPDGSNFTLKIRSTKLEDSAMYFCAGGRGYEQYFGPGTRLTVT.

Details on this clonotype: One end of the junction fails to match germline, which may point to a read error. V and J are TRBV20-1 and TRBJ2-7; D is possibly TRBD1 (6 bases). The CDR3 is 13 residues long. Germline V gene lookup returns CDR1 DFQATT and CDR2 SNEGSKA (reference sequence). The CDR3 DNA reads TGCAGTGCCCAACGGGACACCGCCTACAAGCAGTACTTC. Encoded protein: CSAQRDTAYKQYF.

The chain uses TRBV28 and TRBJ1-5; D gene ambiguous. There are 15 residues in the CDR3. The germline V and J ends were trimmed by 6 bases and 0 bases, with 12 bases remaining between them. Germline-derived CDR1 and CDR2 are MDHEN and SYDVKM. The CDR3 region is CASSTNRISNQPQHF. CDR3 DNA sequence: TGTGCCAGCAGCACAAATCGGATTAGCAATCAGCCCCAGCATTTT.

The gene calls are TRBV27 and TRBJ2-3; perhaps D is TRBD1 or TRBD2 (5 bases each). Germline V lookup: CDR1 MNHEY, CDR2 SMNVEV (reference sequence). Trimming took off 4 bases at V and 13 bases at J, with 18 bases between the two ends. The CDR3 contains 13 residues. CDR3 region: CASSSAGTMREYF. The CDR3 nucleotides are TGTGCCAGCAGTTCCGCCGGGACCATGAGGGAGTATTTT.

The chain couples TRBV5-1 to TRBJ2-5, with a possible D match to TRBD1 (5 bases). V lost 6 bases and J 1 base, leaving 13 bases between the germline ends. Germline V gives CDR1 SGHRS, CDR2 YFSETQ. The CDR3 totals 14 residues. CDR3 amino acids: CASTPDSSQETQYF. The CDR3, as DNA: TGCGCCAGCACTCCCGACAGCTCCCAAGAGACCCAGTACTTC.

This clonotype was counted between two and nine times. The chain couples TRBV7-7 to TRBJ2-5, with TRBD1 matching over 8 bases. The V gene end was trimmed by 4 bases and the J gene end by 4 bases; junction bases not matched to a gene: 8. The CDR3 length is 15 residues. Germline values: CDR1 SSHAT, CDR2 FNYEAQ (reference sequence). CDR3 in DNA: TGTGCCAGCAGCTCGACCGGACAGGGTAGAGAGACCCAGTACTTC. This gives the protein CASSSTGQGRETQYF.

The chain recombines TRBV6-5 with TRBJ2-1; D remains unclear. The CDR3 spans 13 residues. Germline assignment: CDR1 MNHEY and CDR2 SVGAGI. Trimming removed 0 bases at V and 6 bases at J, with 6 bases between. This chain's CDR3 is CASSYSKVNEQFF. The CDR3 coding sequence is TGTGCCAGCAGTTACTCGAAGGTCAATGAGCAGTTCTTC.

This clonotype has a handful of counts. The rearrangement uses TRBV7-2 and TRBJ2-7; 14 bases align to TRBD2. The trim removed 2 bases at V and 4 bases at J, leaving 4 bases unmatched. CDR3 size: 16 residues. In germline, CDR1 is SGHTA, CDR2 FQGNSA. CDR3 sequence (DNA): TGTGCCAGCAGCTTACAGACTAGCGGGAGGGGTTACGAGCAGTACTTC. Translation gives CASSLQTSGRGYEQYF.

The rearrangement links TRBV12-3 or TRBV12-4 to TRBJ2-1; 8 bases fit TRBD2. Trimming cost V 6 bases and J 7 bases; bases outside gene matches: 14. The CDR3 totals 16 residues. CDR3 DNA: TGTGCCAGCAGCTATCGCCGGGAGGGCCCGCGGAATGAGCAGTTCTTC. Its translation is CASSYRREGPRNEQFF.

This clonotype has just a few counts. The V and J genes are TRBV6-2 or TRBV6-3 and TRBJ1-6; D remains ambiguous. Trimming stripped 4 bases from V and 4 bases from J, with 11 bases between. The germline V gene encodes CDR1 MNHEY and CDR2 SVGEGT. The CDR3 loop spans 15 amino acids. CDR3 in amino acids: CASSSGRLYNSPLHF. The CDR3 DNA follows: TGTGCCAGCAGTTCCGGACGGCTATATAATTCACCCCTCCACTTT.

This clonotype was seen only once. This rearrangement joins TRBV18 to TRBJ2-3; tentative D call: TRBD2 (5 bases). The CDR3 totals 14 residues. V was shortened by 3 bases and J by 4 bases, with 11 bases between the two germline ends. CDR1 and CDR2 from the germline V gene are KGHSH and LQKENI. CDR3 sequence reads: CASSPFGKSDTQYF. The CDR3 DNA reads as TGTGCCAGCTCACCGTTCGGGAAGTCAGATACGCAGTATTTT.